This paragraph covers one TCR beta chain sequence. The antigen is unknown. CDR3 length equals 13 residues. Germline V CDR1 and CDR2: SGHRS, YFSETQ. V shed 0 bases and J shed 7 bases, with 9 bases lying between them. These data originate in a study of cytomegalovirus exposure and HLA in healthy donors. The study, taken as a whole, reports: TCR beta V segments were, for the most part, productive about 87% or about 30% of the time in an earlier analysis. Some V segments, TRBV6-2 and TRBV6-3 among them, were indistinguishable and were therefore excluded.

Primers included in the PCR were 60 Vbeta and 13 Jbeta primers. This table comes from immunoSEQ multiplex PCR, and its TCRdb copy is limited to in-frame clones, with some not included. The sample lists fewer than 200,000 clones; around nine tenths were seen once. The clonotype was recovered from a woman aged 25-40 years in good health and CMV-seronegative. Material: PBMCs. The chain has TRBV5-1 and TRBJ2-3; unclear D gene. The CDR3 DNA reads TGCGCCAGCAGCTTGGGGAGTTTGAATACGCAGTATTTT. Translating it yields CASSLGSLNTQYF. The variable domain in full, with the rest retrieved from reference TRBV5-1 and TRBJ2-3, is KAGVTQTPRYLIKTRGQQVTLSCSPISGHRSVSWYQQTPGQGLQFLFEYFSETQRNKGNFPGRFSGRQFSNSRSEMNVSTLELGDSALYLCASSLGSLNTQYFGPGTRLTVL.